What follows are 21 T cell receptor beta chains derived from one specimen sequenced in a study of blood T cell repertoires in COVID-19. Clones were read by immunoSEQ multiplex PCR, and TCRdb kept only the in-frame ones, dropping some. The sample holds approximately 120,000 clones, around 82% seen once. The sample was peripheral blood. These receptors all stem from a man aged 30-40 years with COVID-19, enrolled during active disease.

This chain connects TRBV6-1 to TRBJ2-3, with a tentative D call TRBD1 (6 bases). The CDR3 extends over 17 amino acids. Germline V gives CDR1 MNHNS, CDR2 SASEGT. With 2 bases removed from V and 0 bases from J, the gap between germline ends came to 15 bases. CDR3 in amino acids: CASSEPGAVTSTDTQYF. In DNA form, the CDR3 reads TGTGCCAGCAGTGAACCAGGGGCGGTTACTAGCACAGATACGCAGTATTTT.

This clone was observed a single time. The chain uses TRBV27 and TRBJ1-5; 10 bases map to TRBD1. The CDR3 covers 15 residues. Trimming at V came to 4 bases and at J to 11 bases, leaving 11 bases not matched to a gene. Germline CDR1 reads MNHEY; CDR2 reads SMNVEV (reference sequence). CDR3 residues: CASSSGQGPGSSQHF. The CDR3, as DNA: TGTGCCAGCAGTTCGGGACAGGGGCCCGGGTCATCCCAGCATTTT.

This chain uses TRBV18 with TRBJ2-7; 16 nucleotides align to TRBD2. This CDR3 spans 16 amino acids. Germline-derived CDR1 and CDR2 are KGHSH and LQKENI. Unmatched junction bases numbered 3, after V lost 5 bases and J lost 2 bases. CDR3 DNA sequence: TGTGCCAGCTCATCGGGGACTAGCGGGAGGGCCTACGAGCAGTACTTC. This codes for CASSSGTSGRAYEQYF.

The chain couples TRBV2 to TRBJ2-3, with 9 positions matching TRBD1. The CDR3 length is 15 residues. The V gene's germline CDR1 is SNHLY and CDR2 FYNNEI. The J segment lost 1 base and the V segment lost 5 bases, leaving 4 bases of the junction unmatched. CDR3 residues: CASSSRTGGTDTQYF. In DNA form, the CDR3 reads TGTGCCAGCAGTTCCCGGACAGGGGGCACAGATACGCAGTATTTT.

This chain links TRBV6-6 with TRBJ2-4; the match to TRBD1 covers 9 bases. Germline values: CDR1 MNHNY, CDR2 SVGAGI (reference sequence). The trim removed 2 bases at V and 3 bases at J, leaving 2 bases unmatched. The CDR3 length is 15 residues. CDR3 sequence reads: CASSYTDRGKNIQYF. In nucleotides, the CDR3 is TGTGCCAGCAGTTACACGGACAGGGGCAAAAACATTCAGTACTTC.

V is TRBV5-4 and J is TRBJ2-3; maybe TRBD2 (6 bases). Germline V gene sequence: CDR1 SGHNT, CDR2 YYREEE (reference sequence). The V end lost 1 base, the J end lost 8 bases, and 11 bases lay between the germline ends. The CDR3 is 13 residues long. The CDR3 DNA reads TGTGCCAGCAGCTTGTCGACTAGGGTTACGCAGTATTTT. Amino acid sequence: CASSLSTRVTQYF.

J is TRBJ1-2 and V is TRBV24-1; D unresolved. The CDR3 length is 14 residues. V was clipped by 4 bases and J by 2 bases, with 10 bases between them. Germline V gene sequence: CDR1 KGHDR, CDR2 SFDVKD. CDR3 region: CATSDAGHNYGYTF. CDR3 sequence (DNA): TGTGCCACCAGTGACGCGGGTCACAACTATGGCTACACCTTC.

In its sample, this clone was seen a few times. The V gene is TRBV19, the J gene TRBJ1-5; D call uncertain. This CDR3 comprises 12 residues. The V end was cut by 3 bases, the J end by 5 bases, with 5 bases between. Germline values: CDR1 LNHDA, CDR2 SQIVND (reference sequence). The CDR3 nucleotides are TGTGCCAGTAGTATCGGGTATCAGCCCCAGCATTTT. Encoded protein: CASSIGYQPQHF.

This chain uses TRBV4-2 with TRBJ1-4; D not resolved. The V and J ends lost 0 bases and 0 bases respectively, with 8 bases between them. The CDR3 runs to 16 residues. CDR1 is LGHNA and CDR2 is YNFKEQ in the germline V gene. The chain's CDR3 is CASSQDRGTTNEKLFF. The DNA for the CDR3 is TGTGCCAGCAGCCAAGACAGAGGCACAACTAATGAAAAACTGTTTTTT.

This clone was seen more than once but under ten times. The V call is TRBV7-9, the J call TRBJ2-7, with 10 bases matching TRBD1. The germline gives CDR1 SEHNR, CDR2 FQNEAQ (reference sequence). J lost 7 bases, V lost 8 bases, and 11 bases had no gene match. This CDR3 region has 14 residues. The CDR3 DNA reads as TGTGCCAGCCGGAAGGGACAGGGGACAGCAGAGCAGTACTTC. Protein sequence: CASRKGQGTAEQYF. Full variable domain (outside the CDR3, taken from reference TRBV7-9 and TRBJ2-7): DTGVSQNPRHKITKRGQNVTFRCDPISEHNRLYWYRQTLGQGPEFLTYFQNEAQLEKSRLLSDRFSAERPKGSFSTLEIQRTEQGDSAMYLCASRKGQGTAEQYFGPGTRLTVT.

This chain links TRBV7-9 with TRBJ1-4; 12 positions agree with TRBD1. With 5 bases clipped from V and 4 bases from J, the junction kept 8 bases outside the gene matches. This CDR3 contains 17 residues. Germline CDR1 SEHNR, CDR2 FQNEAQ (reference sequence). The CDR3 DNA is TGTGCCAGCAGCCCACCGGGACAGGGGGCGCGTAATGAAAAACTGTTTTTT. It yields the protein CASSPPGQGARNEKLFF.

The V and J genes are TRBV3-1 (or the pseudogene TRBV3-2) and TRBJ2-2, with 12 bases that match TRBD2. V was clipped by 1 base and J by 7 bases; unmatched bases: 10. Per the germline V gene, CDR1 is LGHDT and CDR2 is YNNKEL (reference sequence). CDR3 length equals 18 residues. The chain's CDR3 is CASSQGIGLAGGVGELFF. The CDR3 DNA sequence: TGTGCCAGCAGCCAAGGGATTGGCCTAGCGGGAGGGGTCGGGGAGCTGTTTTTT.

The J gene is TRBJ1-1, the V gene TRBV7-9, with TRBD1 identical over 9 bases. CDR3 length: 15 residues. CDR1 is SEHNR and CDR2 is FQNEAQ in the germline V gene (reference sequence). The trim removed 4 bases at V and 4 bases at J, leaving 7 bases unmatched. The CDR3 spells CASSYWDRESTEAFF. CDR3 sequence (DNA): TGTGCCAGCAGCTACTGGGACAGGGAAAGCACTGAAGCTTTCTTT. Using reference TRBV7-9 and TRBJ1-1 for the parts outside the CDR3, the full variable domain is DTGVSQNPRHKITKRGQNVTFRCDPISEHNRLYWYRQTLGQGPEFLTYFQNEAQLEKSRLLSDRFSAERPKGSFSTLEIQRTEQGDSAMYLCASSYWDRESTEAFFGQGTRLTVV.

The chain has TRBV7-9 and TRBJ2-7; perhaps TRBD2 as D (6 bases). With 4 bases removed from V and 4 bases from J, the gap between germline ends came to 14 bases. In germline, CDR1 is SEHNR, CDR2 FQNEAQ (reference sequence). This CDR3 is built from 14 residues. CDR3 loop: CASSSVRGIYEQYF. The CDR3 coding sequence is TGTGCCAGCAGCTCGGTCCGCGGGATATACGAGCAGTACTTC.

Details on this clone: The same CDR3 also results from other DNA sequences found in this sample. The chain has TRBV20-1 and TRBJ2-7; the D gene is possibly TRBD2 (5 bases). Between the trimmed V and J ends, which lost 6 bases and 4 bases, there was a span of 10 bases. CDR3 length: 11 amino acids. Germline V CDR1 and CDR2: DFQATT, SNEGSKA (reference sequence). The CDR3 DNA reads as TGCAGTGCCTCATCGGGATACGAGCAGTACTTC. It is translated as CSASSGYEQYF.

The chain recombines TRBV7-9 with TRBJ2-1; 10 nucleotides align to TRBD1. This CDR3 contains 15 residues. Germline CDR1 reads SEHNR; CDR2 reads FQNEAQ (reference sequence). V lost 5 bases and J lost 5; bases outside the gene matches: 6. CDR3 bases: TGTGCCAGCAGCAACCGGGACAGGGGAAACAATGAGCAGTTCTTC. This sequence encodes CASSNRDRGNNEQFF.

This chain joins TRBV7-2 and TRBJ2-3; D gene uncertain. V lost 1 base to trimming and J lost 6 bases, with 5 bases between them. This CDR3 contains 12 residues. In germline, CDR1 is SGHTA, CDR2 FQGNSA. CDR3 in amino acids: CASSLVPDTQYF. The CDR3 nucleotides are TGTGCCAGCAGCTTAGTCCCGGATACGCAGTATTTT.

This chain links TRBV19 with TRBJ2-7; 7 positions agree with TRBD1. With 4 bases clipped from V and 5 bases from J, the junction kept 5 bases outside the gene matches. Germline V lookup: CDR1 LNHDA, CDR2 SQIVND (reference sequence). This CDR3 has 13 residues. CDR3 region: CASSTWTGHEQYF. CDR3 bases: TGTGCCAGTAGTACCTGGACAGGCCACGAGCAGTACTTC.

CDR3 region: CASSSPSGGTDTQYF. CDR3 nucleotides: TGTGCCAGCAGTTCTCCTAGCGGGGGAACAGATACGCAGTATTTT. The chain uses TRBV6-2 or TRBV6-3 and TRBJ2-3; 10 bases line up with TRBD2. V shed 4 bases and J 3 bases; nucleotides not matched to a gene: 4. This CDR3 spans 15 amino acids. Germline lookup yields CDR1 MNHEY and CDR2 SVGEGT.

In this sample, this clone turned up many times. The rearrangement links TRBV5-5 to TRBJ1-5, with D tentatively TRBD1 (5 bases). CDR1 and CDR2 (germline): SGHKS, YYEKEE (reference sequence). The CDR3 extends over 16 amino acids. Trimming cost V 0 bases and J 9 bases, with 19 bases left between them. CDR3 amino acids: CASSLDSGRLGRPQHF. The CDR3 DNA sequence: TGTGCCAGCAGCTTGGATTCAGGGAGACTAGGCCGGCCCCAGCATTTT.

The gene calls are TRBV7-3 and TRBJ2-1; tentative D call: TRBD1 (5 bases). The CDR3 length is 14 residues. Germline-derived CDR1 and CDR2 are SGHTA and FQGTGA. V lost 1 base, J lost 5 bases, and 9 bases lay in between. CDR3 residues: CASSLMGQNNEQFF. The CDR3 DNA sequence: TGTGCCAGCAGCTTAATGGGGCAGAACAATGAGCAGTTCTTC.